Below, one TCR beta chain is given with its context. This CDR3 has 13 amino acids. With 0 bases removed from V and 4 bases from J, the gap between germline ends came to 7 bases. Germline V CDR1 and CDR2: SGHNT, YYREEE (reference sequence). This sample was taken from a study of OX40 agonist ivuxolimab in advanced cancers. Study in general: Enrollees could have had prior anti-PD-1, anti-PD-L1 or anti-CTLA-4 therapy, which 40% to 45% had received.

TCRdb's copy holds only in-frame clones and misses some; the assay was immunoSEQ multiplex PCR. In the table there are approximately 70,000 clones, around 79% of which are singletons. The gene calls are TRBV5-4 and TRBJ1-2; no definite D call. This sample comprised CD4+ or CD8+ T cells sorted from blood, obtained in a trial of the OX40 agonist ivuxolimab. This receptor was obtained from an adult with an advanced solid tumor such as melanoma, head and neck, liver or kidney cancer. CDR3 in amino acids: CASSLEGIYGYTF. The CDR3 nucleotides are TGTGCCAGCAGCTTGGAAGGGATCTATGGCTACACCTTC.